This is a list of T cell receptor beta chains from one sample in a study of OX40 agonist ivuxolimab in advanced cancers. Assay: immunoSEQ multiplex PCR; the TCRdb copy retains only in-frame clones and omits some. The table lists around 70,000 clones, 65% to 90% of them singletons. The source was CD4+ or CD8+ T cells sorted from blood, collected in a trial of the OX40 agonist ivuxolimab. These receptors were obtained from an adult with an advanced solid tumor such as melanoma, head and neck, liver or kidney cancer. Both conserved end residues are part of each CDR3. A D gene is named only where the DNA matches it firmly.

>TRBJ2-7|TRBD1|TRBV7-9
TGTGCCAGCAGCCGGGACAGGGGTGGGTCCTACGAGCAGTACTTC
CASSRDRGGSYEQYF
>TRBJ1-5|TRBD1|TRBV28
TGTGCCAGCAGGGGGGTGGACAGGGCCAATCAGCCCCAGCATTTT
CASRGVDRANQPQHF
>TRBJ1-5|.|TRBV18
TGTGCCAGCTCACCGGAGAACAGGGCTCAGCCCCAGCATTTT
CASSPENRAQPQHF
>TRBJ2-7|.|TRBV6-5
TGTGCCAGCAGTCAGCCCTCCTACGAGCAGTACTTC
CASSQPSYEQYF
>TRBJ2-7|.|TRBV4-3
TGCGCCAGCAGCCGGTCTGCGTCTGGTTACGAGCAGTACTTC
CASSRSASGYEQYF
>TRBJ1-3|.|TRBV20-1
TGCAGTGCTTGGGATAAGGGCACCATATATTTT
CSAWDKGTIYF
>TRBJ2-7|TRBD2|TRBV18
TGTGCCAGCTCACCCTCGCGGGAGGTCAACGAGCAGTACTTC
CASSPSREVNEQYF
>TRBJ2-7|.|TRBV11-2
TGTGCCAGCAGCTTAGCGGGGACCGCCTTCGAGCAGTACTTC
CASSLAGTAFEQYF
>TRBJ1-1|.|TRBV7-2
TGTGCCAGCCATCAGGGTCATGGTACTGAAGCTTTCTTT
CASHQGHGTEAFF
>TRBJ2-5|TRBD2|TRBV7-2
TGTGCCAGCAGCTTGAAGCGGGGACTAGCGGGATCACAAGAGACCCAGTACTTC
CASSLKRGLAGSQETQYF